This T cell receptor beta chain was profiled in a study of T cell responses to AZD1222 COVID-19 vaccine. Clones were read by immunoSEQ multiplex PCR, and TCRdb kept only the in-frame ones, dropping some. The data show around 200,000 clones, approximately 94% seen once. With respect to this clone: Its antigen is as yet unknown.

Pooling was applied to second doses at about 4 or about 12 weeks. V lost 3 bases, J lost 4 bases, and 4 bases stayed unmatched. The CDR3 is 14 amino acids. The germline V gene has CDR1 MDHEN and CDR2 SYDVKM. Study-level points and caveats: White British people made up most donors, females outnumbered males, and clonal diversity was possibly underestimated.

The receptor was isolated from an adult who received the AZD1222 COVID-19 vaccine. The chain employs TRBV28 and TRBJ1-1, with TRBD1 matching over 8 bases. The sequenced sample was peripheral blood, obtained 28 days after the second AZD1222 dose. CDR3 loop: CASSLITGGTEAFF. DNA for the CDR3: TGTGCCAGCAGTTTGATCACAGGGGGCACTGAAGCTTTCTTT. Full variable domain (outside the CDR3, taken from reference TRBV28 and TRBJ1-1): DVKVTQSSRYLVKRTGEKVFLECVQDMDHENMFWYRQDPGLGLRLIYFSYDVKMKEKGDIPEGYSVSREKKERFSLILESASTNQTSMYLCASSLITGGTEAFFGQGTRLTVV.